Described below is a single T cell receptor beta chain sequence and its context. The sample comes from a study of blood T cell repertoires in COVID-19. Study overall: Samples representing acute and convalescent COVID-19 were sourced from the United States, Italy and Spain. The cDNA or gDNA used as material had been derived from T cells, B-cell-depleted T cells, or PBMCs.

The V gene lost 0 bases and the J gene lost 7 bases, with 13 bases spanning the gap. The CDR3 sequence is 15 residues long. CDR1 SGHDT and CDR2 YYEEEE come from the germline V gene. Original methodology: Amplified reference gene primers provided the basis for estimating nucleated cell counts. Sequencing was performed with immunoSEQ multiplex PCR; in TCRdb, only in-frame clones are kept and a portion is missing. V and J calls and clone size come straight from that table; D and trimming were deduced from the DNA. Of 95,000 to 100,000 clones in the sample, approximately 80% were seen once. The sample comprised peripheral blood. The rearrangement joins TRBV5-6 to TRBJ1-4; D gene ambiguous. This clonotype was sampled from a human donor in a cohort sampled during active COVID-19. This chain's CDR3 is CASSLEAAIGEKLFF. CDR3 DNA sequence: TGTGCCAGCAGCTTGGAGGCGGCTATTGGTGAAAAACTGTTTTTT.